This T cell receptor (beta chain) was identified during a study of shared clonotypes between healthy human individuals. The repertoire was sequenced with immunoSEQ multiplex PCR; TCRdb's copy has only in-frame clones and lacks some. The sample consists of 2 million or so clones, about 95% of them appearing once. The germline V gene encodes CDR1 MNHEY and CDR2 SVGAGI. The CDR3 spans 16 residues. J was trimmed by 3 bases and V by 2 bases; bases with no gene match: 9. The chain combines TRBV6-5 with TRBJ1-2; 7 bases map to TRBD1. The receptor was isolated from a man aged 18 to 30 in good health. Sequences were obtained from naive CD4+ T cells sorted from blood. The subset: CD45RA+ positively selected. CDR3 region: CASSYVGIGTDYGYTF. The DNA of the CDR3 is TGTGCCAGCAGTTACGTCGGTATCGGGACAGACTATGGCTACACCTTC.